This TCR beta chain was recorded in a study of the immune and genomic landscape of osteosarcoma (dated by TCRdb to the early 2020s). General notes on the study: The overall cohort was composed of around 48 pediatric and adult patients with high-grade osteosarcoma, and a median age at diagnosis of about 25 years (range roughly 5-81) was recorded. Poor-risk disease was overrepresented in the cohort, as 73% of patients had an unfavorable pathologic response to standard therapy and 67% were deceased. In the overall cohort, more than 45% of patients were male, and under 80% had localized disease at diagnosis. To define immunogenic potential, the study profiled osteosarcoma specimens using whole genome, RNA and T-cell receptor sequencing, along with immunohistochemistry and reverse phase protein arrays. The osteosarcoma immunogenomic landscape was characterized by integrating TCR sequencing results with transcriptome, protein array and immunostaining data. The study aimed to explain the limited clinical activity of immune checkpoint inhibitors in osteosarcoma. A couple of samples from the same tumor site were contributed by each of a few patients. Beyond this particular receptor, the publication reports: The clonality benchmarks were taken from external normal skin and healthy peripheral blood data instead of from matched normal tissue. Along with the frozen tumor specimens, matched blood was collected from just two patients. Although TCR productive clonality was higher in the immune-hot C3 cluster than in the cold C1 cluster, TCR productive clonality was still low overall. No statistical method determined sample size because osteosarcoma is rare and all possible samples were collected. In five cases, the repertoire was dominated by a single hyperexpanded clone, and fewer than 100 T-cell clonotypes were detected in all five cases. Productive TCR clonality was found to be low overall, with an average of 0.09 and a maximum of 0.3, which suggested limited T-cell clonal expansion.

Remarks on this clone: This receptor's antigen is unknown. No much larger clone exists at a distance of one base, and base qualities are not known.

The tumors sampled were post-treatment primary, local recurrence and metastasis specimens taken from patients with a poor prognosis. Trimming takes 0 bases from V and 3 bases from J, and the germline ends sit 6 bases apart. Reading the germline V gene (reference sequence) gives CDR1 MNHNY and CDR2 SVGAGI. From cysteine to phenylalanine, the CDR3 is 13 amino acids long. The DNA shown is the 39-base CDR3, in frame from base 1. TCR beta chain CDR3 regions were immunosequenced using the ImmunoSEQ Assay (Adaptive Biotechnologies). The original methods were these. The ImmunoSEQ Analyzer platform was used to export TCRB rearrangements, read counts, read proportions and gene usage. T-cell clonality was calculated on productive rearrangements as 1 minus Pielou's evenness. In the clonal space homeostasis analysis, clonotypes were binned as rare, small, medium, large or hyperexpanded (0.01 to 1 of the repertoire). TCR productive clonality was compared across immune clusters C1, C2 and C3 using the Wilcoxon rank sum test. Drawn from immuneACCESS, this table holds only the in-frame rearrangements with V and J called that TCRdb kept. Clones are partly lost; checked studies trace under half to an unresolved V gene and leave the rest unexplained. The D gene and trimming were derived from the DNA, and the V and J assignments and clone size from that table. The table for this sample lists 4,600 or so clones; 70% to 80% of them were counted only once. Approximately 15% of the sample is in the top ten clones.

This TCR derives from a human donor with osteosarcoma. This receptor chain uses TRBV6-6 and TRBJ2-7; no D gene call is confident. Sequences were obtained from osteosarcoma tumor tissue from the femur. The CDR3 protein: CASSYSTYYEQYF. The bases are TGTGCCAGCAGTTACTCGACCTACTACGAGCAGTACTTC.